This T cell receptor beta chain was obtained from a study of shared clonotypes between healthy human individuals. Germline values: CDR1 MNHEY, CDR2 SVGAGI. Trimming removed 4 bases from V and 0 bases from J, with 13 bases in between. This CDR3 region has 16 residues. TCRdb keeps only in-frame clones here, not all; method: immunoSEQ multiplex PCR. Of 230,000 or so clones listed, under 80% are singletons. V gene TRBV6-5 combines with J gene TRBJ1-3, with D possibly TRBD1 on 5 matching bases. The sequenced material came from memory CD4+ T cells sorted from blood. Subset given: CD45RA-negative fraction. The clonotype was recovered from a young man in good health. The CDR3 nucleotides read TGTGCCAGCAGTTCAGCCGGGGCCGACTCTGGAAACACCATATATTTT. It yields the protein CASSSAGADSGNTIYF.